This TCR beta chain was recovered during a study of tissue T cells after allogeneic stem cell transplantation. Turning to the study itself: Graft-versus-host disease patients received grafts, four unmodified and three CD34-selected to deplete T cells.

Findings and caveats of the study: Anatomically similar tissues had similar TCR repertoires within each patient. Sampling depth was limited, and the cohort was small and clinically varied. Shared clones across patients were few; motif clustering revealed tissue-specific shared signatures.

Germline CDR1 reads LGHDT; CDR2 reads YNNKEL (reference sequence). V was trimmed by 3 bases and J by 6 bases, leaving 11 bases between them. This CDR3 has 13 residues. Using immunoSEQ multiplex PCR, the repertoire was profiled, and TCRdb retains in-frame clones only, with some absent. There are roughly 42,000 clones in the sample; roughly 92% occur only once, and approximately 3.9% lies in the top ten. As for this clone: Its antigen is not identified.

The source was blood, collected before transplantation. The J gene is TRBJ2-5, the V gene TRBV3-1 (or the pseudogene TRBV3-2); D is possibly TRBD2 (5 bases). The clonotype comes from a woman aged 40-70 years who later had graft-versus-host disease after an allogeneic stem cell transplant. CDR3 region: CASSQEAVQTQYF. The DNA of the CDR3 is TGTGCCAGCAGCCAGGAGGCGGTTCAGACCCAGTACTTC.